This T cell receptor beta chain was retrieved from a study of human T cells and chemical hapten exposure. TCRdb re-analysed the RACE reads in MiXCR, keeping a single row per CDR3 protein. In the table there are under 450,000 distinct CDR3 sequences, 4.8% of which are singletons. The sample's time point: patch test 1, 2 weeks after DPC sensitization. Treatment of the sample: therapeutic diphenylcyclopropenone sensitization with weekly scalp DPC. On this clonotype: The antigen remains undetermined.

Whole-study findings and limits: Positively correlated with patch test score were the counts of PT1 expanded TCRs. Alopecia affected the donors, so their immune response may differ from healthy people's. With regard to DPC sensitization, TCRs above 1 in 1000 frequency did not change.

The CDR3 runs to 13 residues. V lost 8 bases to trimming and J lost 0 bases; unmatched junction nucleotides: 3. The germline V gene has CDR1 MNHEY and CDR2 SVGAGI. V and J are TRBV6-5 and TRBJ2-7, with TRBD1 matching 8 bases. The source of this sequence is a woman aged 50 to 65 with alopecia areata. Some clones in this sample may be carry-over from other donors' samples. Material: whole blood, obtained in connection with sensitization to the hapten diphenylcyclopropenone (DPC). The CDR3: CASGQGSSYEQYF. Written as DNA, the CDR3 is TGTGCCAGCGGACAGGGTAGCTCCTACGAGCAGTACTTC.